This T cell receptor beta chain emerged from a study of blood T cell repertoires in COVID-19. Study information: Material from acute and convalescent COVID-19 was sourced from the United States, Italy and Spain. The cDNA or gDNA used as material had been derived from T cells, B-cell-depleted T cells, or PBMCs.

This clone showed up just once. The CDR3 extends over 16 amino acids. Germline V gene lookup returns CDR1 MNHEY and CDR2 SMNVEV (reference sequence). V dropped 6 bases and J dropped 3; count of bases not matched to a gene: 2. Original analysis: How many nucleated cells were present was estimated from reference gene primer amplification. Here immunoSEQ multiplex PCR was the method, and the copy in TCRdb shows in-frame clones only, minus some. That table furnishes V, J and clone size, whereas the DNA furnished D and trimming. This table holds 150,000 to 170,000 clones, about 89% found once. Sequenced: peripheral blood. This clonotype was obtained from a man in his forties or fifties with acute or convalescent COVID-19. The chain carries TRBV27 and TRBJ2-1; 16 bases line up with TRBD2. CDR3 amino acids: CASRGTSGRGYNEQFF. CDR3 nucleotide sequence: TGTGCCAGCAGGGGGACTAGCGGGAGGGGCTACAATGAGCAGTTCTTC.